This TCR beta chain was sequenced in a study of T cell responses to AZD1222 COVID-19 vaccine. The J segment lost 4 bases and the V segment lost 7 bases, leaving 15 bases of the junction unmatched. CDR3 length: 16 residues. CDR1 and CDR2 (germline): MDHEN, SYDVKM. Whole-study results and caveats: The donor group comprised mostly white British people and more females; the analysis possibly underestimated clonal diversity. A reported finding is that nearly half of spike-specific TCRs target unmutated variant regions.

Notes on this clone: As yet, its antigen is unknown.

Clones were read by immunoSEQ multiplex PCR, and TCRdb kept only the in-frame ones, dropping some. Found here are some 110,000 clones, around 89% of them singletons; the top ten hold 4.2%. Sequenced material: peripheral blood, taken on day 0 of AZD1222 vaccination. The V call is TRBV28, the J call TRBJ1-2, with TRBD1 identical over 7 bases. This receptor was obtained from an adult in good health. The CDR3 reads CASTPPGQRTVYGYTF. The CDR3 DNA is TGTGCCAGCACCCCACCGGGACAGCGAACGGTCTATGGCTACACCTTC.